Listed below are T cell receptor beta chains from one sample, sequenced in a study of control samples from healthy donors and cancer patients. TCRdb keeps only in-frame clones here, not all; method: immunoSEQ multiplex PCR. The sample shows 100,000 to 150,000 clones, roughly 90% of them seen only once. The specimen was blood. These receptors were obtained from a woman in her 50s in good health. The CDR3 runs from the conserved cysteine through the conserved F or W. Fields, in order: CDR3 length, V gene, J gene, D gene, clone size, CDR3 DNA, CDR3 protein. A D gene is named only where the DNA matches it firmly. Size tells how often a clone was seen (once, few, many) or the class of an expanded clone, and some rows leave it out.

len: 17
v_gene: TRBV6-2/TRBV6-3
j_gene: TRBJ2-3
d_gene: TRBD2
abundance: .
CDR3nt: TGTGCCAGCAGTTACGGGGTAGCGGGAGGGATCACAGATACGCAGTATTTT
CDR3aa: CASSYGVAGGITDTQYF

len: 18
v_gene: TRBV4-2
j_gene: TRBJ2-3
d_gene: .
abundance: once
CDR3nt: TGTGCCAGCAGCCAAGAAGTCCGGGCGGCAGACAGCACAGATACGCAGTATTTT
CDR3aa: CASSQEVRAADSTDTQYF

len: 16
v_gene: TRBV3-1/TRBV3-2
j_gene: TRBJ1-4
d_gene: TRBD1
abundance: .
CDR3nt: TGTGCCAGCAGCCAAGTACCCGGGACAGGGAATGAAAAACTGTTTTTT
CDR3aa: CASSQVPGTGNEKLFF

len: 15
v_gene: TRBV6-1
j_gene: TRBJ1-1
d_gene: .
abundance: .
CDR3nt: TGTGCCAGCAGTTTAGGTCGGCGGGGGAACACTGAAGCTTTCTTT
CDR3aa: CASSLGRRGNTEAFF

len: 15
v_gene: TRBV5-6
j_gene: TRBJ2-2
d_gene: .
abundance: once
CDR3nt: TGTGCCAGCAGCCGGGCGGCAACAACCACCGGGGAGCTGTTTTTT
CDR3aa: CASSRAATTTGELFF

len: 12
v_gene: TRBV2
j_gene: TRBJ1-1
d_gene: .
abundance: .
CDR3nt: TGTGCCAGCAGTGGGCAGGGCTATGAAGCTTTCTTT
CDR3aa: CASSGQGYEAFF

len: 12
v_gene: TRBV7-9
j_gene: TRBJ2-1
d_gene: .
abundance: once
CDR3nt: TGTGCCAGCAGCTTAAGGGTGGGTGAGCAGTTCTTC
CDR3aa: CASSLRVGEQFF

len: 14
v_gene: TRBV10-3
j_gene: TRBJ2-1
d_gene: .
abundance: .
CDR3nt: TGTGCCATCAGTGAGTCGAACACCGACAATGAGCAGTTCTTC
CDR3aa: CAISESNTDNEQFF

len: 13
v_gene: TRBV11-2
j_gene: TRBJ2-5
d_gene: .
abundance: once
CDR3nt: TGTGCCAGCAGCTTAGGATCCGCAGAGACCCAGTACTTC
CDR3aa: CASSLGSAETQYF

len: 14
v_gene: TRBV19
j_gene: TRBJ1-1
d_gene: .
abundance: .
CDR3nt: TGTGCCAGTAGTATGGGGGGCTGGAACACTGAAGCTTTCTTT
CDR3aa: CASSMGGWNTEAFF

len: 11
v_gene: TRBV20-1
j_gene: TRBJ1-4
d_gene: .
abundance: .
CDR3nt: TGCAGTGCAGGACATAATGAAAAACTGTTTTTT
CDR3aa: CSAGHNEKLFF

len: 14
v_gene: TRBV5-6
j_gene: TRBJ1-3
d_gene: .
abundance: .
CDR3nt: TGTGCCAGCAGTTCAGGGGTCATCGGAAACACCATATATTTT
CDR3aa: CASSSGVIGNTIYF

len: 14
v_gene: TRBV7-8
j_gene: TRBJ2-5
d_gene: TRBD2
abundance: .
CDR3nt: TGTGCCAGCCTTCAATTAGCGGGGGGAGAGACCCAGTACTTC
CDR3aa: CASLQLAGGETQYF

len: 14
v_gene: TRBV27
j_gene: TRBJ2-3
d_gene: .
abundance: .
CDR3nt: TGTGCCAGCAGTTTACTGGCGGCACACGATACGCAGTATTTT
CDR3aa: CASSLLAAHDTQYF

len: 17
v_gene: TRBV12-5
j_gene: TRBJ1-1
d_gene: TRBD1
abundance: .
CDR3nt: TGTGCTAGTGGTTTGGTCCGGACAGGGGCCGGGAACACTGAGGCTTTCTTT
CDR3aa: CASGLVRTGAGNTEAFF

len: 13
v_gene: TRBV28
j_gene: TRBJ1-2
d_gene: TRBD1
abundance: .
CDR3nt: TGTGCCAGCAGGCGCGGGACAGGGGGCGGCTACACCTTC
CDR3aa: CASRRGTGGGYTF

len: 14
v_gene: TRBV6-5
j_gene: TRBJ1-3
d_gene: .
abundance: .
CDR3nt: TGTGCCAGCACCGAAGGGACATCAGGAAACACCATATATTTT
CDR3aa: CASTEGTSGNTIYF

len: 16
v_gene: TRBV6-5
j_gene: TRBJ1-3
d_gene: TRBD1
abundance: .
CDR3nt: TGTGCCAGCAGTTACTCCGGACAGGGCTCTGGAAACACCATATATTTT
CDR3aa: CASSYSGQGSGNTIYF

len: 16
v_gene: TRBV2
j_gene: TRBJ1-5
d_gene: TRBD1
abundance: .
CDR3nt: TGTGCCAGCAGTGAAGCACCGGACAGGGGTGGTCAGCCCCAGCATTTT
CDR3aa: CASSEAPDRGGQPQHF

len: 15
v_gene: TRBV3-1/TRBV3-2
j_gene: TRBJ1-3
d_gene: .
abundance: .
CDR3nt: TGTGCCAGCAGCCAAGAGGGGATTAAAGGAAACACCATATATTTT
CDR3aa: CASSQEGIKGNTIYF

len: 16
v_gene: TRBV7-9
j_gene: TRBJ2-3
d_gene: TRBD1
abundance: .
CDR3nt: TGTGCCAGCAGCTTGGGACAGGGGGTTGCAGCAGATACGCAGTATTTT
CDR3aa: CASSLGQGVAADTQYF

len: 14
v_gene: TRBV5-4
j_gene: TRBJ2-3
d_gene: .
abundance: .
CDR3nt: TGTGCCAGCAGCTCGCGTGGCGGCACAGATACGCAGTATTTT
CDR3aa: CASSSRGGTDTQYF

len: 19
v_gene: TRBV5-1
j_gene: TRBJ2-3
d_gene: .
abundance: .
CDR3nt: TGCGCCAGCAGCTTGGAAGCAAGATTGGGGTTTTTGGACACAGATACGCAGTATTTT
CDR3aa: CASSLEARLGFLDTDTQYF

len: 12
v_gene: TRBV28
j_gene: TRBJ2-1
d_gene: .
abundance: .
CDR3nt: TGTGCCAGCAGCCCACTCAGGGGTGAGCAGTTCTTC
CDR3aa: CASSPLRGEQFF

len: 16
v_gene: TRBV27
j_gene: TRBJ2-3
d_gene: .
abundance: .
CDR3nt: TGTGCCAGCACCCCCCTAGGGGGGCCGGTGAGAGATACGCAGTATTTT
CDR3aa: CASTPLGGPVRDTQYF

len: 11
v_gene: TRBV6-5
j_gene: TRBJ2-3
d_gene: .
abundance: .
CDR3nt: TGTGCCAGCAGTAGGAGGGATACGCAGTATTTT
CDR3aa: CASSRRDTQYF

len: 13
v_gene: TRBV10-3
j_gene: TRBJ1-1
d_gene: .
abundance: .
CDR3nt: TGTGCCATCAGCCTACGAATGGACACTGAAGCTTTCTTT
CDR3aa: CAISLRMDTEAFF

len: 15
v_gene: TRBV5-1
j_gene: TRBJ1-4
d_gene: .
abundance: few
CDR3nt: TGCGCCAGCGCTCAAGGCACAGAGGGCCGGGAAAAACTGTTTTTT
CDR3aa: CASAQGTEGREKLFF

len: 14
v_gene: TRBV5-4
j_gene: TRBJ2-1
d_gene: TRBD1
abundance: .
CDR3nt: TGTGCCAGCAGCGGGACAGGGGAAGACAATGAGCAGTTCTTC
CDR3aa: CASSGTGEDNEQFF